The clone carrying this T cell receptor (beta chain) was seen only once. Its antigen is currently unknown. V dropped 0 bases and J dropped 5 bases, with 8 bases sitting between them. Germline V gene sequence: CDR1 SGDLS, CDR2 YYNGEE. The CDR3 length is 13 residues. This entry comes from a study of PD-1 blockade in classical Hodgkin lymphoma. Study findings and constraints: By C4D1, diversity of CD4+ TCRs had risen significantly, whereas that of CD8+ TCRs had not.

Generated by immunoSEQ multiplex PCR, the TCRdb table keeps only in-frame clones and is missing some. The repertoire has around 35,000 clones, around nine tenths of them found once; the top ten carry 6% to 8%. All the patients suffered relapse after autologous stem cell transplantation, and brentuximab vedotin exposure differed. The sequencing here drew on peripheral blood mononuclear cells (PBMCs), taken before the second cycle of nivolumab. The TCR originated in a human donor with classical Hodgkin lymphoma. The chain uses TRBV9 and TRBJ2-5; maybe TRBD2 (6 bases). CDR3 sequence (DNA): TGTGCCAGCAGCGTAGCGGGAGTCGAGACCCAGTACTTC. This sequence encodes CASSVAGVETQYF. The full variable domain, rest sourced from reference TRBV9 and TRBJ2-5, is DSGVTQTPKHLITATGQRVTLRCSPRSGDLSVYWYQQSLDQGLQFLIQYYNGEERAKGNILERFSAQQFPDLHSELNLSSLELGDSALYFCASSVAGVETQYFGPGTRLLVL.